The 27 T cell receptor beta chains reported below all come from one sample, sequenced in a study of glioma-infiltrating T cells. Amplification of TCR alpha and beta CDR3 regions from RNA used iRepertoire nested multiplex PCR. TCRdb called the multiplex PCR reads again in MiXCR, with one record for every CDR3 protein. The sample includes approximately 130,000 distinct CDR3 sequences, around 23% of them seen just once. Sequences were obtained from glioma tissue, nonneoplastic brain tissue, or PBMCs (not recorded which). All receptors derive from a human donor with low-grade glioma or glioblastoma, undergoing nonglioma brain surgery, or in good health (not recorded which).

The table lists this clonotype with a few counts. This chain joins TRBV2 and TRBJ2-2, with TRBD1 identical over 9 bases. Germline loops: CDR1 SNHLY, CDR2 FYNNEI. Trimming at V came to 6 bases and at J to 5 bases, leaving 4 bases not matched to a gene. CDR3 length: 14 residues. The CDR3 coding sequence is TGTGCCAGCAGGAGGACAGGGGTTACCGGGGAGCTGTTTTTT. Its protein is CASRRTGVTGELFF.

This clonotype has a count of ten or more. DNA for the CDR3: TGCAGTGCTAGAGTGGCAGGGATTAACAATGAGCAGTTCTTC. Translated, it gives CSARVAGINNEQFF. J is TRBJ2-1 and V is TRBV20-1, with a weak D call TRBD1 (5 bases). The CDR3 is 14 amino acids. Germline-derived CDR1 and CDR2 are DFQATT and SNEGSKA (reference sequence). Trimming cost V 1 base and J 5 bases, with 12 bases left between them.

This clonotype was recorded many times. This chain links TRBV5-1 with TRBJ1-5, with D perhaps matching TRBD1 (6 bases). Trimming cost V 4 bases and J 3 bases, with 14 bases left between them. This CDR3 has 15 amino acids. Germline V CDR1 and CDR2: SGHRS, YFSETQ. The CDR3 nucleotides read TGCGCCAGCAGCCCGGAGGGGGACACCAATCAGCCCCAGCATTTT. Translating it yields CASSPEGDTNQPQHF.

The chain joins TRBV6-1 to TRBJ2-5; 7 bases match TRBD2. From germline, CDR1 is MNHNS and CDR2 SASEGT. CDR3 length: 16 residues. Trimming cost V 5 bases and J 0 bases; bases outside gene matches: 9. CDR3: CASSYVRGEHQETQYF. CDR3 nucleotides: TGTGCCAGCAGTTATGTTCGGGGGGAACACCAAGAGACCCAGTACTTC.

This chain joins TRBV10-3 and TRBJ1-2, with D unresolved. Germline V CDR1 and CDR2: ENHRY, SYGVKD. This CDR3 is 12 amino acids long. Trimming removed 5 bases at V and 4 bases at J, with 8 bases between. The CDR3 DNA reads as TGTGCCATCAGTACCCACAGCTATGGCTACACCTTC. Amino acid sequence: CAISTHSYGYTF.

The rearrangement links TRBV6-1 to TRBJ2-4, with 7 bases identical to TRBD1. Germline CDR1 is MNHNS and CDR2 is SASEGT. This CDR3 has 16 residues. The trim removed 5 bases at V and 6 bases at J, leaving 13 bases unmatched. CDR3 sequence: CASSLDITTGRNIQYF. The CDR3 DNA reads as TGTGCCAGCAGTTTAGACATAACGACAGGGCGAAACATTCAGTACTTC.

This clonotype was detected only once. The genes are TRBV7-9 and TRBJ2-1; possibly TRBD1 or TRBD2 for D (6 bases each). The length of the CDR3 is 14 residues. From germline, CDR1 is SEHNR and CDR2 FQNEAQ (reference sequence). Trimming pared 7 bases from V and 3 bases from J, leaving 13 bases between. CDR3 in amino acids: CASTPGAGYNEQFF. The CDR3 nucleotides read TGTGCCAGCACGCCGGGGGCGGGCTACAATGAGCAGTTCTTC. Using reference TRBV7-9 and TRBJ2-1 for the parts outside the CDR3, the full variable domain is DTGVSQNPRHKITKRGQNVTFRCDPISEHNRLYWYRQTLGQGPEFLTYFQNEAQLEKSRLLSDRFSAERPKGSFSTLEIQRTEQGDSAMYLCASTPGAGYNEQFFGPGTRLTVL.

The V and J genes are TRBV2 and TRBJ1-2; possible D gene TRBD1, 5 bases. CDR3 size: 12 residues. Germline loops: CDR1 SNHLY, CDR2 FYNNEI. V lost 6 bases and J 5 bases, leaving 10 bases between the germline ends. This CDR3 reads CASRGGGYGYTF. In DNA, the CDR3 is TGTGCCAGCAGAGGTGGGGGATATGGCTACACCTTC.

This chain uses TRBV3-1 with TRBJ2-5, with 11 bases identical to TRBD2. Germline CDR1 reads LGHDT; CDR2 reads YNNKEL (reference sequence). This CDR3 has 15 residues. With 8 bases clipped from V and 4 bases from J, the junction kept 9 bases outside the gene matches. The CDR3, as DNA: TGTGCCAGCCACGAGACTAGCGGGGCGAGAGAGACCCAGTACTTC. Translated, it gives CASHETSGARETQYF.

This clonotype was found many times. The chain joins TRBV24-1 to TRBJ2-1, with a tentative D call TRBD2 (6 bases). Germline V lookup: CDR1 KGHDR, CDR2 SFDVKD. V lost 3 bases and J 8 bases, leaving 16 bases between the germline ends. The CDR3 has 15 amino acids. DNA of the CDR3: TGTGCCACCAGTGATGCGGTCCCAACGGGAGATGAGCAGTTCTTC. Translation gives CATSDAVPTGDEQFF.

The chain combines TRBV10-3 with TRBJ1-1; possibly TRBD1 for D (5 bases). Between the trimmed V and J ends, which lost 4 bases and 1 base, there was a span of 13 bases. Germline CDR1 is ENHRY and CDR2 is SYGVKD. The CDR3 has 15 residues. CDR3: CAISGAGRENTEAFF. CDR3 bases: TGTGCCATCAGTGGAGCGGGGCGCGAGAACACTGAAGCTTTCTTT.

This clonotype was observed a few times. The J gene is TRBJ1-3, the V gene TRBV6-6; 8 bases fit TRBD1. V gave up 2 bases and J gave up 1 base; unmatched junction bases: 7. The CDR3 loop spans 17 amino acids. Germline V gene lookup returns CDR1 MNHNY and CDR2 SVGAGI (reference sequence). The CDR3 spells CASSYPGQVGSGNTIYF. The CDR3 region has the DNA TGTGCCAGCAGTTACCCGGGACAGGTCGGATCTGGAAACACCATATATTTT.

The chain couples TRBV6-1 to TRBJ2-5; 14 nucleotides line up with TRBD2. The CDR3 has 16 amino acids. The trim removed 6 bases at V and 5 bases at J, leaving 8 bases unmatched. CDR1 and CDR2 (germline): MNHNS, SASEGT. CDR3 in amino acids: CASREGLAGVEETQYF. CDR3 DNA sequence: TGTGCCAGCAGAGAGGGACTAGCGGGGGTCGAGGAGACCCAGTACTTC.

This clonotype was observed a single time. The chain combines TRBV6-1 with TRBJ2-3; 7 positions agree with TRBD2. With V trimmed by 6 bases and J by 3 bases, 9 bases remained unmatched. From germline, CDR1 is MNHNS and CDR2 SASEGT. This CDR3 contains 15 residues. This CDR3 is CASSVAGSGTDTQYF. The CDR3 nucleotides are TGTGCCAGCAGCGTAGCGGGCAGCGGTACAGATACGCAGTATTTT.

The chain combines TRBV3-1 with TRBJ2-5; D is perhaps TRBD1 or TRBD2 (5 bases each). This CDR3 is built from 15 residues. The germline CDR1 and CDR2 sequences are LGHDT and YNNKEL (reference sequence). With 2 bases removed from V and 5 bases from J, the gap between germline ends came to 15 bases. The CDR3 coding sequence is TGTGCCAGCAGCCAACTAGGGACGGGGATTGAGACCCAGTACTTC. It specifies CASSQLGTGIETQYF.

There are a few counts of this clonotype. V gene TRBV20-1 combines with J gene TRBJ1-2; D is ambiguous. V was shortened by 0 bases and J by 8 bases, with 10 bases between the two germline ends. The CDR3 length is 12 residues. Germline V gene sequence: CDR1 DFQATT, CDR2 SNEGSKA (reference sequence). The CDR3 bases are TGCAGTGCTAGAGATCAAGGGTACGGCTACACCTTC. Amino acids: CSARDQGYGYTF.

The chain couples TRBV2 to TRBJ2-5, with 8 positions matching TRBD2. V lost 2 bases, J lost 5 bases, and 4 bases stayed unmatched. Germline V gene data show CDR1 as SNHLY and CDR2 as FYNNEI. The CDR3 has 14 amino acids. CDR3 protein: CASSETGGRETQYF. The CDR3, as DNA: TGTGCCAGCAGTGAAACGGGGGGGCGCGAGACCCAGTACTTC. The full variable domain, rest sourced from reference TRBV2 and TRBJ2-5, is EPEVTQTPSHQVTQMGQEVILRCVPISNHLYFYWYRQILGQKVEFLVSFYNNEISEKSEIFDDQFSVERPDGSNFTLKIRSTKLEDSAMYFCASSETGGRETQYFGPGTRLLVL.

This clonotype was counted at least ten times. This chain connects TRBV20-1 to TRBJ2-3; 8 nucleotides line up with TRBD2. The length of the CDR3 is 14 residues. Trimming at V came to 0 bases and at J to 6 bases, leaving 5 bases not matched to a gene. CDR1 and CDR2 (germline): DFQATT, SNEGSKA (reference sequence). This CDR3 reads CSARDLLAADTQYF. The CDR3 bases are TGCAGTGCTAGAGATCTACTAGCGGCGGATACGCAGTATTTT.

The V gene is TRBV11-2, the J gene TRBJ1-4, with D perhaps matching TRBD1 (5 bases). Germline CDR1 is SGHAT and CDR2 is FQNNGV. The length of the CDR3 is 14 residues. The V and J ends lost 1 base and 3 bases respectively, with 6 bases between them. CDR3 nucleotides: TGTGCCAGCAGCTTAGCAGGGTCTAATGAAAAACTGTTTTTT. Translated: CASSLAGSNEKLFF.

This clonotype has more than one count but fewer than ten. The chain links TRBV20-1 to TRBJ2-1; 8 bases agree with TRBD1. The germline gives CDR1 DFQATT, CDR2 SNEGSKA (reference sequence). There are 14 residues in the CDR3. With 2 bases clipped from V and 8 bases from J, the junction kept 8 bases outside the gene matches. In DNA, the CDR3 is TGCAGTGCTAGATACCTCCCAGGGGGCCATGAGCAGTTCTTC. This translates into CSARYLPGGHEQFF.

A remark on this clonotype: A much larger clone differs by one base, so this may be a read error. The conserved final phenylalanine or tryptophan is absent from the CDR3, which likely points to a read error. The chain couples TRBV15 to TRBJ1-2; 7 bases are a match to TRBD1. J gave up 5 bases and V 4 bases, and 4 bases lay outside the gene matches. The CDR3 is 13 residues long. Germline CDR1 is LNHNV and CDR2 is YYDKDF (reference sequence). The CDR3 is CATSKGAGYGYTL. In nucleotides, the CDR3 is TGTGCCACCAGCAAGGGGGCTGGGTATGGCTACACCCTC.

This clonotype was seen a handful of times. The CDR3 nucleotides read TGTGCCAGCAGCGAAAGGACTAGCGGGGGGCCCCGGGGGTTCTTC. This codes for CASSERTSGGPRGFF. The V gene is TRBV7-2, the J gene TRBJ2-1, with 14 bases matching TRBD2. The CDR3 extends over 15 amino acids. The J segment lost 15 bases and the V segment lost 5 bases, leaving 12 bases of the junction unmatched. CDR1 and CDR2 (germline): SGHTA, FQGNSA.

The table lists this clonotype with a few counts. V is TRBV24-1 and J is TRBJ1-3, with 7 positions matching TRBD1. V lost 5 bases, J lost 0 bases, and 3 bases stayed unmatched. The germline CDR1 and CDR2 sequences are KGHDR and SFDVKD. This CDR3 is built from 15 residues. CDR3 in amino acids: CATSAGTASGNTIYF. The CDR3 DNA follows: TGTGCCACCAGTGCCGGGACAGCCTCTGGAAACACCATATATTTT.

This clonotype was detected many times. The chain combines TRBV6-2 or TRBV6-3 with TRBJ2-5; D might be TRBD2 (5 bases). There are 15 residues in the CDR3. The ends were cut back, 2 bases at V and 4 bases at J, with 14 bases in the middle. Germline V gene data show CDR1 as MNHEY and CDR2 as SVGEGT. CDR3 sequence (DNA): TGTGCCAGCAGTTACCAGACGGGGTCTGTAGAGACCCAGTACTTC. This gives the protein CASSYQTGSVETQYF.

This clonotype was recorded at least ten times. The chain couples TRBV3-1 to TRBJ2-3; TRBD2 aligns across 7 bases. J gave up 5 bases and V 4 bases, and 3 bases lay outside the gene matches. Germline V gives CDR1 LGHDT, CDR2 YNNKEL (reference sequence). The CDR3 runs 13 residues. The CDR3 DNA follows: TGTGCCAGCAGCCCGACTAGCTTAGATACGCAGTATTTT. Its translation is CASSPTSLDTQYF.

The V gene is TRBV29-1, the J gene TRBJ1-1; D is perhaps TRBD1 (5 bases). V was cut by 5 bases and J by 5 bases, with 12 bases left in between. CDR1 is SQVTM, CDR2 ANQGSEA, per germline. CDR3 length: 12 amino acids. The CDR3 region has the DNA TGCAGCGTTACCCAGGGCCATACTGAAGCTTTCTTT. Translation: CSVTQGHTEAFF.

This clonotype was counted many times. This sequence joins TRBV27 and TRBJ2-1; 8 bases agree with TRBD1. V gave up 4 bases and J gave up 8 bases; unmatched junction bases: 10. Germline values: CDR1 MNHEY, CDR2 SMNVEV (reference sequence). This CDR3 contains 15 residues. CDR3 region: CASSWRGQGRDEQFF. The CDR3 coding sequence is TGTGCCAGCAGTTGGCGAGGACAGGGACGGGATGAGCAGTTCTTC.